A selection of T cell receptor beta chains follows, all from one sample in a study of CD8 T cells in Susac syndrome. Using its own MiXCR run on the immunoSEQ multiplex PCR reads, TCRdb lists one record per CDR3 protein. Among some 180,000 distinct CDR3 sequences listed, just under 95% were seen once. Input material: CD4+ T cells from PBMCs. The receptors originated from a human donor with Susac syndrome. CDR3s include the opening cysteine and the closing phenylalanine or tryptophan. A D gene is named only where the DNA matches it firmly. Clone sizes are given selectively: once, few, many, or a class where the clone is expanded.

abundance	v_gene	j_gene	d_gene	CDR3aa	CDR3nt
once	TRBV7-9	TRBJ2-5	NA	CASSWSTGSQETQYF	TGTGCCAGCAGCTGGAGTACAGGGTCCCAAGAGACCCAGTACTTC
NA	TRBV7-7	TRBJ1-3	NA	CASSPGHTSGNTIYF	TGTGCTAGCAGCCCCGGACATACCTCTGGAAACACCATATATTTT
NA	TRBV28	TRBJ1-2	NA	CASSLRGYGYTF	TGTGCCAGCAGTTTACGCGGGTATGGCTACACCTTC
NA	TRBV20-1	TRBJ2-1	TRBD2	CSVPGTSGYNEQFF	TGCAGTGTACCTGGGACTAGCGGCTACAATGAGCAGTTCTTC
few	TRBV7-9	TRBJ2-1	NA	CASSLGYNEQFF	TGTGCCAGCAGCTTGGGTTACAATGAGCAGTTCTTC
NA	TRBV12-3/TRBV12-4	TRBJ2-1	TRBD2	CASSLDSGAYNEQFF	TGTGCCAGCAGTTTAGATAGCGGGGCCTACAATGAGCAGTTCTTC
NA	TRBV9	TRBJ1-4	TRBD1	CASSVGDRENFNEKLFF	TGTGCCAGCAGCGTAGGGGACAGGGAGAACTTTAATGAAAAACTGTTTTTT
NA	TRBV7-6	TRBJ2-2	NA	CASSLENRLNTGELFF	TGTGCCAGCAGCTTAGAGAACAGACTAAACACCGGGGAGCTGTTTTTT
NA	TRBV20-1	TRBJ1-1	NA	CSARSAVNTEAFF	TGCAGTGCTAGGAGTGCAGTGAACACTGAAGCTTTCTTT
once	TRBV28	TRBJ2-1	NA	CASSLGWGADNEQFF	TGTGCCAGCAGTTTAGGCTGGGGGGCCGACAATGAGCAGTTCTTC
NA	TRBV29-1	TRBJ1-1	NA	CSGRTVEYTEAFF	TGCAGCGGCCGGACAGTGGAATACACTGAAGCTTTCTTT